A single sample gave rise to the 14 T cell receptor beta chains below, sequenced in a study of somatic mutations in cytotoxic T cells in rheumatoid arthritis. Using immunoSEQ multiplex PCR, the repertoire was profiled, and TCRdb retains in-frame clones only, with some absent. The repertoire holds around 23,000 clones, with roughly 74% as singletons. Material for sequencing was CD8+ T cells sorted from blood. These receptors came from a woman aged 18-29 years in good health.

V usage is TRBV5-6 and J usage is TRBJ2-3; D unresolved. This CDR3 has 12 residues. Germline V gene data show CDR1 as SGHDT and CDR2 as YYEEEE. Trimming pared 2 bases from V and 7 bases from J, leaving 8 bases between. The CDR3 DNA reads TGTGCCAGCAGCTTCGGTACAAATACGCAGTATTTT. Protein product: CASSFGTNTQYF.

The gene calls are TRBV5-5 and TRBJ2-1; D gene uncertain. This CDR3 comprises 13 residues. The V end lost 4 bases, the J end lost 6 bases, and 11 bases lay between the germline ends. The germline V gene has CDR1 SGHKS and CDR2 YYEKEE (reference sequence). The CDR3 loop is CASSPSRINEQFF. CDR3 coding DNA: TGTGCCAGCAGCCCCAGCAGGATCAATGAGCAGTTCTTC.

The chain couples TRBV11-1 to TRBJ2-7; 9 nucleotides match TRBD1. Looked up from germline, CDR1 is SGHAT and CDR2 is FQDESV (reference sequence). Trimming cost V 7 bases and J 2 bases; bases outside gene matches: 6. This CDR3 contains 14 residues. The DNA of the CDR3 is TGTGCCAGCAACCGGGACAGGGATCCCTACGAGCAGTACTTC. It yields the protein CASNRDRDPYEQYF.

The V call is TRBV6-1, the J call TRBJ2-7, with TRBD2 as a possible D gene (6 bases). The CDR3 is 12 amino acids. Per germline, CDR1 MNHNS and CDR2 SASEGT. With 7 bases removed from V and 5 bases from J, the gap between germline ends came to 12 bases. CDR3 loop: CASMEGRHEQYF. The CDR3 DNA reads TGTGCCAGCATGGAGGGGAGGCACGAGCAGTACTTC.

This clone was seen just once. The chain links TRBV11-2 to TRBJ2-5, with D tentatively TRBD2 (5 bases). The CDR3 spans 15 residues. V was pared by 5 bases and J by 5 bases, with 18 bases between. Looked up from germline, CDR1 is SGHAT and CDR2 is FQNNGV. The DNA of the CDR3 is TGTGCCAGCAGCCCCCCATTTTCCGGGGAGGAGACCCAGTACTTC. Translating gives CASSPPFSGEETQYF.

The chain joins TRBV14 to TRBJ2-3; D perhaps matches TRBD2 (6 bases). In germline, CDR1 is SGHDN, CDR2 FVKESK. The CDR3 sequence is 15 residues long. V was trimmed by 1 base and J by 4 bases, leaving 12 bases between them. CDR3 sequence: CASSQGTIHPDTQYF. The CDR3, as DNA: TGTGCCAGCAGCCAAGGGACTATACACCCAGATACGCAGTATTTT. Full variable domain (rest looked up from reference TRBV14 and TRBJ2-3): EAGVTQFPSHSVIEKGQTVTLRCDPISGHDNLYWYRRVMGKEIKFLLHFVKESKQDESGMPNNRFLAERTGGTYSTLKVQPAELEDSGVYFCASSQGTIHPDTQYFGPGTRLTVL.

The V call is TRBV11-2, the J call TRBJ2-7; D unresolved. Trimming cost V 1 base and J 4 bases, with 11 bases left between them. The CDR3 is 14 amino acids. Germline values: CDR1 SGHAT, CDR2 FQNNGV. The CDR3 protein is CASSLAPERYEQYF. CDR3 coding DNA: TGTGCCAGCAGCTTAGCACCAGAAAGATACGAGCAGTACTTC.

V gene TRBV10-3 combines with J gene TRBJ2-3, with D tentatively TRBD2 (5 bases). V shed 2 bases and J shed 6 bases, with 15 bases lying between them. The germline V gene has CDR1 ENHRY and CDR2 SYGVKD. The CDR3 loop spans 15 amino acids. In DNA form, the CDR3 reads TGTGCCATCAGTGAGAGACCAAGCGGTGGGGATACGCAGTATTTT. Encoded protein: CAISERPSGGDTQYF.

The chain employs TRBV29-1 and TRBJ1-3, with 7 bases identical to TRBD1. This CDR3 comprises 14 residues. V shed 7 bases, J shed 0 bases, and the junction held 6 bases outside the gene matches. The germline CDR1 and CDR2 sequences are SQVTM and ANQGSEA. The CDR3 sequence: CSAQGENSGNTIYF. The CDR3 DNA reads as TGCAGCGCTCAGGGGGAGAACTCTGGAAACACCATATATTTT.

This sequence joins TRBV23-1 and TRBJ1-2, with TRBD1 matching over 9 bases. TRBV23-1 is labeled an ORF, and its function is uncertain. V gave up 3 bases and J gave up 4 bases; unmatched junction bases: 6. The CDR3 runs 15 residues. CDR3 bases: TGCGCCAGCAGTCAGCACAGGGGGCCCGTCTATGGCTACACCTTC. Translating gives CASSQHRGPVYGYTF.

The rearrangement joins TRBV5-8 to TRBJ1-2, with TRBD1 matching 9 bases. V was pared by 0 bases and J by 6 bases, with 6 bases of the junction left unmatched. Germline V gene sequence: CDR1 SGHTS, CDR2 YDEGEE. There are 15 residues in the CDR3. CDR3 nucleotide sequence: TGTGCCAGCAGCTTGGTCCTACAGGGGGCGGATGGCTACACCTTC. This sequence encodes CASSLVLQGADGYTF.

This rearrangement joins TRBV28 to TRBJ2-1; D may be TRBD2 (7 bases). The CDR3 consists of 14 residues. V was trimmed by 3 bases and J by 5 bases, leaving 11 bases between them. CDR1 is MDHEN and CDR2 is SYDVKM in the germline V gene. The CDR3 spells CASSLRGRDNEQFF. For the CDR3, the DNA is TGTGCCAGCAGTTTGCGGGGGCGAGACAATGAGCAGTTCTTC.

The V call is TRBV7-8, the J call TRBJ2-7; 7 bases align to TRBD2. This CDR3 is 11 amino acids long. Germline loops: CDR1 SGHVS, CDR2 FQNEAQ. The V gene end was trimmed by 4 bases and the J gene end by 7 bases; junction bases not matched to a gene: 1. Written as DNA, the CDR3 is TGTGCCAGCAGCTCCGGGGGGGAGCAGTACTTC. Protein: CASSSGGEQYF. Looking up the rest from reference TRBV7-8 and TRBJ2-7 gives the full variable domain: GAGVSQSPRYKVAKRGQDVALRCDPISGHVSLFWYQQALGQGPEFLTYFQNEAQLDKSGLPSDRFFAERPEGSVSTLKIQRTQQEDSAVYLCASSSGGEQYFGPGTRLTVT.

In its sample, this clone was seen a few times. CDR3 bases: TGTGCCACCAGCCCACACAGGGCGAATGAGCAGTTCTTC. Its protein is CATSPHRANEQFF. The chain recombines TRBV15 with TRBJ2-1, with D perhaps matching TRBD1 (6 bases). V was clipped by 5 bases and J by 7 bases, with 12 bases between them. This CDR3 contains 13 residues. CDR1 and CDR2 from the germline V gene are LNHNV and YYDKDF (reference sequence).